This paragraph covers one T cell receptor beta chain sequence. The repertoire was sequenced with immunoSEQ multiplex PCR; TCRdb's copy has only in-frame clones and lacks some. The repertoire consists of some 74,000 clones, with more than 85% occurring once and the leading ten covering approximately 0.37%. The data were obtained in a study of Tregs in tolerant kidney transplant recipients. Unstimulated regulatory T cells (CD4+CD25+CD127-), CD4+CD25- non-regulatory cells, CD4 and CD8 cells were FACS-sorted from thawed PBMCs. Before regulatory T cell sorting, thawed PBMCs rested overnight at 37°C in about 190 IU/ml IL-2. This receptor was obtained from a human donor who received a combined kidney and bone marrow transplant. The specimen comprised Tregs from blood, sampled before the transplant.

The CDR3 DNA sequence: TGTGCCAGCTCACGGGACAGGACCGGATCACCCCTCCACTTT. As protein: CASSRDRTGSPLHF. V is TRBV18 and J is TRBJ1-6, with 8 bases aligning to TRBD1. This CDR3 has 14 residues. J lost 10 bases, V lost 4 bases, and 6 bases had no gene match. Germline CDR1 is KGHSH and CDR2 is LQKENI.